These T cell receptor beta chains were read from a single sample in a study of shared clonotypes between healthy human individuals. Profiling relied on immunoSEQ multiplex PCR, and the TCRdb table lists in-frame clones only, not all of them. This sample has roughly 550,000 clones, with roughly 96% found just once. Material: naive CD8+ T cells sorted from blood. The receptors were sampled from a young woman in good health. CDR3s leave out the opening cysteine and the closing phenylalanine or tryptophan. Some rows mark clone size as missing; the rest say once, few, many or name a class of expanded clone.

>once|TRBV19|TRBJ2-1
ASSIAGAPKTYNEQF
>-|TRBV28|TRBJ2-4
ASSLSSGLNIQY
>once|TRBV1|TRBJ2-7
TSSQDSRAESSYEQY
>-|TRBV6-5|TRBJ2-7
ASSYSLVDEQY
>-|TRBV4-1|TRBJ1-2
ASSQERAGYT
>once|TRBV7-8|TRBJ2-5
ASSWGRGRGETQY
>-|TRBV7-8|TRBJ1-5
ASSSQAYNQPQH
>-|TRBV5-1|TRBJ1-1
ASSPTSRAFEAF
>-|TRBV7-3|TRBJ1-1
ASSPPGEGMGLTEAF
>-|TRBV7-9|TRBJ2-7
ASSGPGTTLRIKSYEQY
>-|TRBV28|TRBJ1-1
ASSITRMNTEAF
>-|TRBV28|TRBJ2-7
ASAGHLAYEQY
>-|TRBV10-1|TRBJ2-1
ASSEDGSSYNEQF
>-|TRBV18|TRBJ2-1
ASSPQDHEQF
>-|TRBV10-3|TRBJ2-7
AISESPGTSGYEQY
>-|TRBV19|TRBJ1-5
ASGSWGIQDQPQH
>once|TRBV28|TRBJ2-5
ASSSTGTGSYQETQY
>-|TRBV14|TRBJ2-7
ASSQGRANYLNYEQY
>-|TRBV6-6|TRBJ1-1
ASSSLDRGTEAF
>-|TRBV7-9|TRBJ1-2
ASSAALYGTGFGYT
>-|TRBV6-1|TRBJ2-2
ASSDEPWREGNTGELF
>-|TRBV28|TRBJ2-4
ASSLLVRSKNIQY
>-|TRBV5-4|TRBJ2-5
ASSSGRGLAGWEQY
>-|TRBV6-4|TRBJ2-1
ASSDRVSGLAEQF
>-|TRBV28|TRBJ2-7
ASSSGLKAYEQY
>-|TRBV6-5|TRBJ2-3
ASSYSAGVADTQY
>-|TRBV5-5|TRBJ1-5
ASSPRIDSNQPQH
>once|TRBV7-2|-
ASSPDSGTVRREQY